These 23 T cell receptor beta chains originate from one sample sequenced in a study of blood T cell repertoires in COVID-19. The data were produced by immunoSEQ multiplex PCR, yet TCRdb's version contains in-frame clones alone and is incomplete. This table has 250,000 to 350,000 clones, about 90% appearing once. The sequenced sample was PBMCs or T cells enriched from blood (not recorded which). The receptors originated from a woman between 18 and 29 years old with acute COVID-19.

The gene calls are TRBV2 and TRBJ1-1; tentatively, D is TRBD1 (6 bases). The CDR3 sequence is 13 residues long. Deletions cut 6 bases from V and 4 bases from J, with 12 bases between. The V gene's germline CDR1 is SNHLY and CDR2 FYNNEI. This chain's CDR3 is CASSFTGSTEAFF. The CDR3 bases are TGTGCCAGCAGCTTCACAGGGAGCACTGAAGCTTTCTTT. The whole variable domain, remainder taken from reference TRBV2 and TRBJ1-1, is EPEVTQTPSHQVTQMGQEVILRCVPISNHLYFYWYRQILGQKVEFLVSFYNNEISEKSEIFDDQFSVERPDGSNFTLKIRSTKLEDSAMYFCASSFTGSTEAFFGQGTRLTVV.

The chain employs TRBV28 and TRBJ1-6; D unclear. V dropped 5 bases and J dropped 7 bases, with 9 bases sitting between them. This CDR3 is 13 amino acids long. Germline V lookup: CDR1 MDHEN, CDR2 SYDVKM. In DNA form, the CDR3 reads TGTGCCAGCAGTCCCCGGAGGAATTCACCCCTCCACTTT. Translating gives CASSPRRNSPLHF.

This rearrangement joins TRBV6-5 to TRBJ1-6; D not certain. Germline CDR1 is MNHEY and CDR2 is SVGAGI. The CDR3 sequence is 14 residues long. Trimming took 7 bases from V and 6 from J, leaving 13 bases between them. The CDR3 is CASNGQVVNSPLHF. The CDR3 coding sequence is TGTGCCAGCAATGGGCAGGTTGTTAATTCACCCCTCCACTTT.

V gene TRBV5-1 combines with J gene TRBJ2-1, with D possibly TRBD2 on 6 matching bases. Trimming cost V 0 bases and J 9 bases, with 16 bases left between them. CDR1 and CDR2 from the germline V gene are SGHRS and YFSETQ. The CDR3 loop spans 15 amino acids. The DNA for the CDR3 is TGCGCCAGCAGCTTGGAGCCGACTAGTACACTTGAGCAGTTCTTC. This gives the protein CASSLEPTSTLEQFF.

V and J are TRBV5-6 and TRBJ2-5; the match to TRBD2 covers 10 bases. V gave up 4 bases and J gave up 1 base; unmatched junction bases: 1. Germline CDR1 is SGHDT and CDR2 is YYEEEE. The CDR3 spans 14 residues. CDR3 protein: CASSRTSGQETQYF. CDR3 bases: TGTGCCAGCAGCCGGACTAGCGGCCAAGAGACCCAGTACTTC. Using reference TRBV5-6 and TRBJ2-5 for the parts outside the CDR3, the full variable domain is DAGVTQSPTHLIKTRGQQVTLRCSPKSGHDTVSWYQQALGQGPQFIFQYYEEEERQRGNFPDRFSGHQFPNYSSELNVNALLLGDSALYLCASSRTSGQETQYFGPGTRLLVL.

The chain carries TRBV23-1 and TRBJ2-5; 7 bases are a match to TRBD1. TRBV23-1 is labeled an ORF, and its function is uncertain. This CDR3 is built from 14 residues. V trimming: 6 bases; J trimming: 5 bases; junction bases outside the gene matches: 9. CDR3 amino acids: CASRDRVLWETQYF. CDR3 nucleotides: TGCGCCAGCAGAGACAGGGTCCTCTGGGAGACCCAGTACTTC.

The rearrangement joins TRBV9 to TRBJ2-1; D is unclear. This CDR3 region has 14 residues. The germline V gene encodes CDR1 SGDLS and CDR2 YYNGEE. Deletions cut 7 bases from V and 4 bases from J, with 15 bases between. CDR3 protein: CASSPGLTYNEQFF. The DNA for the CDR3 is TGTGCCAGCTCCCCTGGGCTCACTTACAATGAGCAGTTCTTC. Using reference TRBV9 and TRBJ2-1 for the parts outside the CDR3, the full variable domain is DSGVTQTPKHLITATGQRVTLRCSPRSGDLSVYWYQQSLDQGLQFLIQYYNGEERAKGNILERFSAQQFPDLHSELNLSSLELGDSALYFCASSPGLTYNEQFFGPGTRLTVL.

This clone was observed a few times. The rearrangement uses TRBV4-1 and TRBJ2-7; 8 nucleotides align to TRBD2. The germline V gene encodes CDR1 MGHRA and CDR2 YSYEKL. The CDR3 covers 16 residues. Trimming at V came to 1 base and at J to 7 bases, leaving 12 bases not matched to a gene. DNA of the CDR3: TGCGCCAGCAGCCAAGCGGCTATTGAGCGGGAGTGGGAGCAGTACTTC. Translation gives CASSQAAIEREWEQYF.

The chain is built from TRBV18 and TRBJ1-5; D remains ambiguous. The CDR3 covers 14 residues. Germline values: CDR1 KGHSH, CDR2 LQKENI. Trimming took off 2 bases at V and 5 bases at J, with 10 bases between the two ends. The CDR3 is CASSPGFPDQPQHF. DNA of the CDR3: TGTGCCAGCTCACCAGGTTTTCCAGATCAGCCCCAGCATTTT.

V usage is TRBV28 and J usage is TRBJ1-2; weak D call: TRBD1 (5 bases). This CDR3 has 14 residues. The V gene's germline CDR1 is MDHEN and CDR2 SYDVKM. V was pared by 5 bases and J by 2 bases, with 12 bases between. The CDR3 DNA reads as TGTGCCAGCAGTCCCTCCTACAGGAACTATGGCTACACCTTC. Protein: CASSPSYRNYGYTF.

The chain combines TRBV4-1 with TRBJ2-3; no clear D. Germline V gene data show CDR1 as MGHRA and CDR2 as YSYEKL. This CDR3 spans 12 amino acids. Trimming removed 4 bases from V and 7 bases from J, with 9 bases in between. The CDR3: CASSPDTNTQYF. CDR3 coding DNA: TGCGCCAGCAGCCCCGACACGAATACGCAGTATTTT.

This chain uses TRBV7-9 with TRBJ1-1; 9 bases are shared with TRBD1. V was pared by 5 bases and J by 4 bases, with 5 bases of the junction left unmatched. Germline CDR1 and CDR2: SEHNR and FQNEAQ (reference sequence). The CDR3 extends over 14 amino acids. CDR3 DNA sequence: TGTGCCAGCAGCCAGACAGGGGGGGCCACTGAAGCTTTCTTT. Translated, it gives CASSQTGGATEAFF. Filled out from reference TRBV7-9 and TRBJ1-1, the complete variable domain reads DTGVSQNPRHKITKRGQNVTFRCDPISEHNRLYWYRQTLGQGPEFLTYFQNEAQLEKSRLLSDRFSAERPKGSFSTLEIQRTEQGDSAMYLCASSQTGGATEAFFGQGTRLTVV.

CDR3 loop: CAWSTGAPNYGYTF. The CDR3 nucleotides are TGTGCCTGGAGCACAGGGGCCCCTAACTATGGCTACACCTTC. V gene TRBV30 combines with J gene TRBJ1-2; 7 nucleotides match TRBD1. This CDR3 spans 14 amino acids. The germline V gene encodes CDR1 GTSNPN and CDR2 SVGIG (reference sequence). V was pared by 3 bases and J by 0 bases, with 4 bases of the junction left unmatched.

The chain is built from TRBV19 and TRBJ2-1; tentative D call: TRBD2 (6 bases). Per germline, CDR1 LNHDA and CDR2 SQIVND (reference sequence). The V gene lost 3 bases and the J gene lost 6 bases, with 24 bases spanning the gap. CDR3 length: 18 residues. The CDR3 DNA reads TGTGCCAGTAGTATCCCATCCCGCCGGGAGCTTTTCGGCAATGAGCAGTTCTTC. It specifies CASSIPSRRELFGNEQFF.

This chain joins TRBV7-3 and TRBJ2-3; D is undetermined. The CDR3 sequence is 13 residues long. Germline CDR1 and CDR2: SGHTA and FQGTGA. Deletions cut 5 bases from V and 2 bases from J, with 8 bases between. CDR3 bases: TGTGCCAGCAGCGCCCTACCCACAGATACGCAGTATTTT. The encoded protein is CASSALPTDTQYF.

This chain joins TRBV11-3 and TRBJ2-1; TRBD1 matches at 7 bases. CDR1 is SGHNT, CDR2 YENEEA, per germline. Trimming took 4 bases from V and 4 from J; bases not matched to a gene: 1. This CDR3 comprises 13 residues. For the CDR3, the DNA is TGTGCCAGCAGCTGGGGACAGTACAATGAGCAGTTCTTC. Translating it yields CASSWGQYNEQFF.

The V and J genes are TRBV5-1 and TRBJ2-7, with 7 bases aligning to TRBD1. The CDR3 has 15 residues. The V gene's germline CDR1 is SGHRS and CDR2 YFSETQ. Unmatched junction bases numbered 7, after V lost 1 base and J lost 3 bases. The CDR3 coding sequence is TGCGCCAGCAGCTTGCAGGGACAGTCTATCTACGAGCAGTACTTC. It translates to CASSLQGQSIYEQYF.

This clone showed up just a few times. V and J are TRBV19 and TRBJ1-1, with 7 bases identical to TRBD1. This CDR3 is built from 16 residues. J gave up 1 base and V 4 bases, and 9 bases lay outside the gene matches. The V gene's germline CDR1 is LNHDA and CDR2 SQIVND (reference sequence). This CDR3 reads CASSTEGTAKNTEAFF. CDR3 DNA sequence: TGTGCCAGTAGTACCGAAGGGACAGCCAAGAACACTGAAGCTTTCTTT.

This rearrangement joins TRBV9 to TRBJ2-6, with a weak D call TRBD1 (6 bases). Germline V CDR1 and CDR2: SGDLS, YYNGEE. V dropped 4 bases and J dropped 0 bases, with 14 bases sitting between them. CDR3 length: 17 residues. The CDR3 nucleotides read TGTGCCAGCAGCCTGGGACACTACGACTCTGGGGCCAACGTCCTGACTTTC. Translation gives CASSLGHYDSGANVLTF. Filled out from reference TRBV9 and TRBJ2-6, the complete variable domain reads DSGVTQTPKHLITATGQRVTLRCSPRSGDLSVYWYQQSLDQGLQFLIQYYNGEERAKGNILERFSAQQFPDLHSELNLSSLELGDSALYFCASSLGHYDSGANVLTFGAGSRLTVL.

This chain connects TRBV9 to TRBJ2-3; 7 bases are a match to TRBD2. Germline CDR1 SGDLS, CDR2 YYNGEE. CDR3 length: 17 amino acids. V shed 3 bases and J 5 bases; nucleotides not matched to a gene: 15. The CDR3 sequence is CASSAGGRELLGDTQYF. DNA of the CDR3: TGTGCCAGCAGCGCCGGTGGGCGGGAGCTTCTGGGAGATACGCAGTATTTT.

The chain couples TRBV2 to TRBJ1-5; D perhaps matches TRBD1 (6 bases). The CDR3 sequence is 13 residues long. CDR1 and CDR2 from the germline V gene are SNHLY and FYNNEI. V was pared by 7 bases and J by 6 bases, with 13 bases between. Here the CDR3 reads CASTSQGGQPQHF. The DNA for the CDR3 is TGTGCCAGCACTTCACAAGGGGGTCAGCCCCAGCATTTT.

The chain joins TRBV10-3 to TRBJ1-4, with a possible D match to TRBD1 (6 bases). Germline CDR1 reads ENHRY; CDR2 reads SYGVKD. Trimming removed 6 bases from V and 5 bases from J, with 13 bases in between. This CDR3 region has 14 residues. The CDR3 protein is CAISQGLGNEKLFF. The CDR3 coding sequence is TGTGCCATCAGCCAGGGGTTGGGAAATGAAAAACTGTTTTTT.

This sequence joins TRBV28 and TRBJ2-3, with D perhaps TRBD1 (6 bases). Germline assignment: CDR1 MDHEN and CDR2 SYDVKM. There are 12 residues in the CDR3. V was shortened by 5 bases and J by 5 bases, with 8 bases between the two germline ends. The CDR3 sequence is CASSPGVDTQYF. CDR3 sequence (DNA): TGTGCCAGCAGTCCAGGGGTAGATACGCAGTATTTT.